The TCR beta chain under discussion was sequenced for a study of cytomegalovirus exposure and HLA in healthy donors. Primers included in the PCR were 60 Vbeta and 13 Jbeta primers. Original methodology: Later, an analysis found about 83 million unique TCR beta chains, and 9.5 million to 11 million of these were shared. This table comes from immunoSEQ multiplex PCR, and its TCRdb copy is limited to in-frame clones, with some not included. The V and J calls and clone size were taken over from that table, and D and trimming were inferred from the DNA. Of 200,000 or so clones in the sample, about 72% were seen once. CDR3 size: 14 residues. The germline gives CDR1 SNHLY, CDR2 FYNNEI. V was pared by 5 bases and J by 5 bases, with 7 bases of the junction left unmatched. Overall study results and limits: It is likely that the observed cluster of highly shared sequence variants was a sequencing artifact. Reportedly, TCR beta sequences accurately predicted HLA-A and HLA-B alleles in most subjects. In vitro experiments confirmed that a few CMV-associated chains were specific for CMV antigens.

This clone was detected only a few times. Its antigen is not identified. The V and J genes are TRBV2 and TRBJ2-7; TRBD1 agrees at 9 bases. The sample consisted of PBMCs. This receptor was identified in a male donor in good health and CMV-seronegative. DNA for the CDR3: TGTGCCAGCAGTCCAGACAGGGGGAACGACGAGCAGTACTTC. It encodes CASSPDRGNDEQYF.